This TCR beta chain was retrieved from a study of response to subunit inactivated influenza vaccine. Study-level results: The authors proposed limited new T cell recruitment per seasonal influenza vaccination.

Details on this clonotype: Antigen: not known.

V dropped 0 bases and J dropped 6 bases, with 11 bases sitting between them. The CDR3 extends over 15 amino acids. Germline V gives CDR1 LGHNA, CDR2 YSLEER. MiXCR, applied by TCRdb to the RT-PCR reads, yields one record per CDR3 protein. In the table there are about 700,000 distinct CDR3 sequences, about 14% of which are singletons. The sequences come from PBMCs from blood, collected 14 to 15 days before vaccination. The chain links TRBV4-3 to TRBJ2-2, with TRBD2 as a possible D gene (6 bases). This TCR was recovered from a man over 45 who received an inactivated influenza vaccine. CDR3 DNA sequence: TGCGCCAGCAGCCAAGAGCGGGGAATGGCCGGGGAGCTGTTTTTT. Protein: CASSQERGMAGELFF.